This T cell receptor beta chain comes out of a study of blood T cell repertoires in COVID-19. At the level of the study: Acute and convalescent COVID-19 specimens originated in the United States, Italy and Spain. PBMCs, B-cell-depleted T cells, or T cells were the source of the cDNA or gDNA that made up the material.

The CDR3 length is 16 residues. The trim removed 4 bases at V and 2 bases at J, leaving 3 bases unmatched. Germline assignment: CDR1 SGHVS and CDR2 FQNEAQ. Source study methods: By means of reference gene primer amplification, nucleated cell counts were estimated. Only in-frame clones appear in the TCRdb table, and some are missing; sequencing was by immunoSEQ multiplex PCR. That table gives V, J and clone size, and the DNA gave D and trimming. The data hold more than 80,000 clones, with around 86% observed a single time. The receptor was isolated from a man aged 50-59 years with active COVID-19. The chain has TRBV7-8 and TRBJ2-2, with 11 bases aligning to TRBD2. Sequencing used peripheral blood. The CDR3 DNA is TGTGCCAGCAGCTCCCGACTAGCGGGAAACACCGGGGAGCTGTTTTTT. The encoded protein is CASSSRLAGNTGELFF.